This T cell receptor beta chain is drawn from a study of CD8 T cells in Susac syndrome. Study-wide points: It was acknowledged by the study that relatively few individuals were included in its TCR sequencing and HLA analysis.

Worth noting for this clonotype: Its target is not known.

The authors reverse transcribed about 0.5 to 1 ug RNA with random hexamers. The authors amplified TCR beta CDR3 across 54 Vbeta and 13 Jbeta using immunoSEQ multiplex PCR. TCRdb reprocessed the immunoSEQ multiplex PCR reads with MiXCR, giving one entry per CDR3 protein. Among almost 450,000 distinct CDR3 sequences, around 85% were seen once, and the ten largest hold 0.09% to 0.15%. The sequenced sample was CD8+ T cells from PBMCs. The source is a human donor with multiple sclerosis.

As DNA, the CDR3 is TGTGCCACCAGCAGAGATCTAGATAATACGCAGTATTTT. Translating it yields CATSRDLDNTQYF. V is TRBV15 and J is TRBJ2-3, with unresolved D. V lost 0 bases, J lost 7 bases, and 8 bases lay in between. The CDR3 is 13 residues long. CDR1 is LNHNV and CDR2 is YYDKDF in the germline V gene (reference sequence).